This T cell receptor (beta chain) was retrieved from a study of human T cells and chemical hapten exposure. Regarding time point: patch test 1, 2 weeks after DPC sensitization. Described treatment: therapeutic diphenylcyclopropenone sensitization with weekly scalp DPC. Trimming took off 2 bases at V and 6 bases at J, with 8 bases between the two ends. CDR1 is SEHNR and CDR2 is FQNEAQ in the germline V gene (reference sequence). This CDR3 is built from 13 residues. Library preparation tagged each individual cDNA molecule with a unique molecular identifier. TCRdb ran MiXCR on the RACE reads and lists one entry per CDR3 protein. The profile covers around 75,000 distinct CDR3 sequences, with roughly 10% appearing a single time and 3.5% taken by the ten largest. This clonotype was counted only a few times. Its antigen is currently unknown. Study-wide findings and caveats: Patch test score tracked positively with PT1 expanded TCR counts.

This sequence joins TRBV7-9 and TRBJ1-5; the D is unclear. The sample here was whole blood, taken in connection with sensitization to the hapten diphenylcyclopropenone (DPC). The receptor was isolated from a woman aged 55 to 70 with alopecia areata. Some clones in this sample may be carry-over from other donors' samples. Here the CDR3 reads CASSLFAGQPQHF. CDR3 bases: TGTGCCAGCAGCTTATTTGCGGGTCAGCCCCAGCATTTT.